The 15 T cell receptor beta chains given below trace back to one sample, sequenced in a study of T cell responses to AZD1222 COVID-19 vaccine. TCRdb's table, derived via immunoSEQ multiplex PCR, lists solely in-frame clones and lacks some. The profile covers 250,000 to 300,000 clones, with 90% to 95% appearing a single time and 0.55% taken by the ten largest. Sequences were derived from peripheral blood, sampled 28 days after the second AZD1222 dose. The source of these receptors is an adult who received the AZD1222 COVID-19 vaccine.

The chain is built from TRBV14 and TRBJ2-3; D is perhaps TRBD2 (6 bases). Germline V gene sequence: CDR1 SGHDN, CDR2 FVKESK. CDR3 size: 16 residues. V was trimmed by 1 base and J by 2 bases, leaving 13 bases between them. Here the CDR3 reads CASSQGRGSLTDTQYF. CDR3 DNA sequence: TGTGCCAGCAGCCAAGGACGGGGGTCTCTCACAGATACGCAGTATTTT.

The chain has TRBV9 and TRBJ2-5, with 7 bases fitting TRBD2. The CDR3 contains 14 residues. The J segment lost 5 bases and the V segment lost 4 bases, leaving 8 bases of the junction unmatched. Germline loops: CDR1 SGDLS, CDR2 YYNGEE. The CDR3 spells CASSPWDGGETQYF. As DNA, the CDR3 is TGTGCCAGCAGCCCGTGGGACGGGGGGGAGACCCAGTACTTC. Full variable domain (outside the CDR3, taken from reference TRBV9 and TRBJ2-5): DSGVTQTPKHLITATGQRVTLRCSPRSGDLSVYWYQQSLDQGLQFLIQYYNGEERAKGNILERFSAQQFPDLHSELNLSSLELGDSALYFCASSPWDGGETQYFGPGTRLLVL.

This chain's CDR3 is CASSSHWDRGLDGYTF. DNA of the CDR3: TGTGCCAGCAGTTCCCATTGGGACAGGGGGCTAGATGGCTACACCTTC. The V and J genes are TRBV28 and TRBJ1-2; 12 bases agree with TRBD1. Germline CDR1 and CDR2: MDHEN and SYDVKM. V was clipped by 4 bases and J by 6 bases; unmatched bases: 9. This CDR3 spans 16 amino acids.

This chain uses TRBV27 with TRBJ1-1, with D unclear. CDR1 MNHEY and CDR2 SMNVEV come from the germline V gene (reference sequence). This CDR3 region has 12 residues. Trimming took 6 bases from V and 8 from J, leaving 13 bases between them. The CDR3 nucleotides read TGTGCCAGCAGCCACCCATGGGGAGAAGCTTTCTTT. As protein: CASSHPWGEAFF.

The CDR3, as DNA: TGTGCCAGCAGTCCGTACAATGAGCAGTTCTTC. Translation: CASSPYNEQFF. The J gene is TRBJ2-1, the V gene TRBV11-2, with D uncertain. Germline CDR1 SGHAT, CDR2 FQNNGV. V lost 6 bases and J 4 bases, leaving 4 bases between the germline ends. The CDR3 loop spans 11 amino acids.

The rearrangement links TRBV30 to TRBJ1-5, with 7 bases fitting TRBD1. Per the germline V gene, CDR1 is GTSNPN and CDR2 is SVGIG (reference sequence). The V and J ends lost 2 bases and 4 bases, in that order; junction bases with no gene match: 5. The CDR3 is 14 residues long. For the CDR3, the DNA is TGTGCCTGGAGTCGGGGGACAGCAAATCAGCCCCAGCATTTT. Its translation: CAWSRGTANQPQHF.

The chain has TRBV5-1 and TRBJ2-5; tentatively, D is TRBD1 or TRBD2 (5 bases each). V lost 3 bases and J lost 7, with 13 bases in between. Germline assignment: CDR1 SGHRS and CDR2 YFSETQ. This CDR3 contains 13 residues. CDR3 in DNA: TGCGCCAGCAGCTCGGGACCAAGTGGGACCCAGTACTTC. It translates to CASSSGPSGTQYF.

This clone was observed once. The rearrangement links TRBV5-4 to TRBJ2-1; possibly TRBD1 for D (5 bases). The V gene lost 1 base and the J gene lost 8 bases, with 10 bases spanning the gap. The CDR3 consists of 13 residues. CDR1 is SGHNT, CDR2 YYREEE, per germline (reference sequence). The CDR3 DNA is TGTGCCAGCAGCTTGCAGGGTCGGGATGAGCAGTTCTTC. It translates to CASSLQGRDEQFF.

This chain links TRBV29-1 with TRBJ1-1, with 7 bases that match TRBD1. The trim removed 5 bases at V and 5 bases at J, leaving 14 bases unmatched. Germline V gene data show CDR1 as SQVTM and CDR2 as ANQGSEA. The CDR3 sequence is 15 residues long. The CDR3 DNA reads as TGCAGCGTTCAAAAAAGGCTGGACAGGACGACTGAAGCTTTCTTT. This gives the protein CSVQKRLDRTTEAFF.

The chain is built from TRBV11-2 and TRBJ1-6; D gene unclear. The CDR3 covers 14 residues. Germline V gene lookup returns CDR1 SGHAT and CDR2 FQNNGV. V was cut by 2 bases and J by 8 bases, with 10 bases left in between. The CDR3 region is CASSLSQMDSPLHF. In nucleotides, the CDR3 is TGTGCCAGCAGCTTAAGCCAGATGGATTCACCCCTCCACTTT.

This clone was found once. The J gene is TRBJ1-5, the V gene TRBV5-1; D is unclear. Germline CDR1 and CDR2: SGHRS and YFSETQ. V shed 0 bases and J shed 0 bases, with 4 bases lying between them. The CDR3 contains 14 residues. This CDR3 is CASSLGNSNQPQHF. In nucleotides, the CDR3 is TGCGCCAGCAGCTTGGGAAATAGCAATCAGCCCCAGCATTTT.

The rearrangement uses TRBV10-3 and TRBJ2-7; D uncertain. Trimming removed 8 bases from V and 3 bases from J, with 2 bases in between. The CDR3 spans 9 residues. Germline V gives CDR1 ENHRY, CDR2 SYGVKD. The CDR3 coding sequence is TGTGCCATCGGCTACGAGCAGTACTTC. Its protein product is CAIGYEQYF.

The chain links TRBV4-2 to TRBJ1-1; a weak D match, TRBD1 (5 bases). Germline V gives CDR1 LGHNA, CDR2 YNFKEQ. The CDR3 is made up of 13 amino acids. V was clipped by 6 bases and J by 1 base, with 9 bases between them. The CDR3 loop reads CASSRDRNTEAFF. The CDR3 nucleotides are TGTGCCAGCAGTCGAGACAGGAACACTGAAGCTTTCTTT.

The CDR3 region has the DNA TGTGCCAGCAGTTACGGCGGGACAGATAATCAGCCCCAGCATTTT. Translation gives CASSYGGTDNQPQHF. The J gene is TRBJ1-5, the V gene TRBV6-6, with TRBD1 matching over 7 bases. The trim removed 2 bases at V and 4 bases at J, leaving 5 bases unmatched. The CDR3 totals 15 residues. The germline gives CDR1 MNHNY, CDR2 SVGAGI (reference sequence).

V gene TRBV6-5 combines with J gene TRBJ1-3; tentative D call: TRBD1 (6 bases). This CDR3 has 16 amino acids. Germline CDR1 MNHEY, CDR2 SVGAGI. Trimming left V 2 bases short and J 0 bases short, with 11 bases between. CDR3 protein: CASSYDLGGSGNTIYF. The CDR3 DNA reads TGTGCCAGCAGTTACGACCTAGGGGGCTCTGGAAACACCATATATTTT.